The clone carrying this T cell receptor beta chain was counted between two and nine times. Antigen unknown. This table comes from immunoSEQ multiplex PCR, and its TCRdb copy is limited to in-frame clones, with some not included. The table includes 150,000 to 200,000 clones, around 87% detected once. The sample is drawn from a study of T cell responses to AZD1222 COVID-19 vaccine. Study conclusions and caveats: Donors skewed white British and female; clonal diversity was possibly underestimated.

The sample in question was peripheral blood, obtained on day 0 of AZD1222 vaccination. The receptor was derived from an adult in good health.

The CDR3 nucleotides read TGTGCCAGCAGTTGGACAGGAGGGGTCGAAGGCTACACCTTC. Its translation is CASSWTGGVEGYTF. The chain is built from TRBV27 and TRBJ1-2, with 7 bases aligning to TRBD1. CDR3 length: 14 residues. Germline CDR1 MNHEY, CDR2 SMNVEV (reference sequence). With 4 bases clipped from V and 8 bases from J, the junction kept 10 bases outside the gene matches.